This entry features one TCR beta chain sequence. Its antigen is not identified. The germline gives CDR1 MNHNY, CDR2 SVGAGI (reference sequence). The length of the CDR3 is 14 residues. Between the trimmed V and J ends, which lost 7 bases and 8 bases, there was a span of 15 bases. Assay used: immunoSEQ multiplex PCR; TCRdb lists only in-frame clones, some missing. Of around 75,000 clones listed, around 76% are singletons. The data originate from a study of radiation and T cells in renal cell carcinoma. Study-level points and caveats: In blood, top tumor clones expanded by 2 weeks, shrinking by 4.

Time point denoted: blood 2 weeks post-SBRT. Treatment denoted: 15 Gy SBRT to primary tumor, nephrectomy 4 weeks later. The sequences come from blood, collected from a patient whose treatment included radiotherapy and nephrectomy. The chain links TRBV6-6 to TRBJ1-6; tentative D call: TRBD1 (5 bases). This TCR was recovered from a man in his sixties with renal cell carcinoma. CDR3 amino acids: CASTTLGEYSPLHF. CDR3 bases: TGTGCCAGCACCACCTTAGGGGAGTATTCACCCCTCCACTTT.